This TCR beta chain was retrieved from a study of shared clonotypes between healthy human individuals. This table comes from immunoSEQ multiplex PCR, and its TCRdb copy is limited to in-frame clones, with some not included. The sample yields hundreds of thousands of clones, 87% seen once. Sequenced input: memory CD8+ T cells sorted from blood. As for subset: CD45RO+ cells pooled with CCR7-negative TemRA cells. This TCR derives from a man between 18 and 29 years old in good health.

The CDR3 loop is CASSEPADPETQYF. The CDR3 nucleotides are TGTGCCAGCAGTGAACCCGCAGACCCGGAGACCCAGTACTTC. The rearrangement joins TRBV2 to TRBJ2-5; D is ambiguous. The germline gives CDR1 SNHLY, CDR2 FYNNEI. The CDR3 extends over 14 amino acids. V shed 2 bases and J shed 5 bases, with 12 bases lying between them.